This T cell receptor beta chain was obtained from a study of shared clonotypes between healthy human individuals. Looking at the study overall: CD8 memory received one plate per donor, CD8 naive two, CD4 memory three and CD4 naive three.

The study, taken as a whole, reports: Richness estimates generally favored naive over memory subsets. Though the depth was large, rarefaction showed that sorted-subset sequencing was incomplete.

Germline V gene lookup returns CDR1 DFQATT and CDR2 SNEGSKA (reference sequence). CDR3 length equals 11 residues. V lost 1 base and J lost 4, with 5 bases in between. The method was immunoSEQ multiplex PCR; TCRdb's version includes in-frame clones alone and lacks a portion of them. The sample lists about 380,000 clones; roughly 96% were seen once. In the case of this clone: Its antigen is currently unknown.

The TCR sequence derives from a man aged 25-45 years in good health. Material for sequencing was memory CD8+ T cells sorted from blood. This sample's subset: CD45RO+ cells pooled with CCR7-negative TemRA cells. The rearrangement links TRBV20-1 to TRBJ2-7; D unresolved. CDR3 DNA sequence: TGCAGTGCTAGAGGGGATTACGAGCAGTACTTC. This translates into CSARGDYEQYF.